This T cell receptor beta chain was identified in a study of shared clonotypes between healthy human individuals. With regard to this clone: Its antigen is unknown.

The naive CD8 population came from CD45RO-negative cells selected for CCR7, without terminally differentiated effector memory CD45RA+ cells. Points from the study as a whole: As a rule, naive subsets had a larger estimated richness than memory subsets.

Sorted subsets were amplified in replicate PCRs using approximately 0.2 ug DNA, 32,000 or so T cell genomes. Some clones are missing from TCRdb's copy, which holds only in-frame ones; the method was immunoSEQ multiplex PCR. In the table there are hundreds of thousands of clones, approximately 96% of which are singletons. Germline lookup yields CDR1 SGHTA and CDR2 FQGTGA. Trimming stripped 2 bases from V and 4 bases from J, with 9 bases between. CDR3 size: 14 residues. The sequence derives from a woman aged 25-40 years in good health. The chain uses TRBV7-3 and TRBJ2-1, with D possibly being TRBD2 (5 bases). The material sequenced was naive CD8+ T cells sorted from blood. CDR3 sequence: CASSLLGRYNEQFF. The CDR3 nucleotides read TGTGCCAGCAGCTTACTTGGGAGATACAATGAGCAGTTCTTC.